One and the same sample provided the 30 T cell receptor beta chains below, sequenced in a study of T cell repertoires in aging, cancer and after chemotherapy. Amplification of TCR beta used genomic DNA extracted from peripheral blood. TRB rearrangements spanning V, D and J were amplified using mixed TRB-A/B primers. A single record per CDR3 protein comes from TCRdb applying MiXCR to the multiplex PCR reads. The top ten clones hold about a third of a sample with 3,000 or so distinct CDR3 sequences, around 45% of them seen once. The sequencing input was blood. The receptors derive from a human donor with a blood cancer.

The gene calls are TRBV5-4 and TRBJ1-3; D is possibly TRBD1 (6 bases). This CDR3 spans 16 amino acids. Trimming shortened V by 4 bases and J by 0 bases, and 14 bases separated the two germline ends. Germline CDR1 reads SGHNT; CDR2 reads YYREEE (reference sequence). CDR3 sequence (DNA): TGTGCCAGCAGCCCCGGCGGACAGTACTCTGGAAACACCATATATTTT. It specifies CASSPGGQYSGNTIYF.

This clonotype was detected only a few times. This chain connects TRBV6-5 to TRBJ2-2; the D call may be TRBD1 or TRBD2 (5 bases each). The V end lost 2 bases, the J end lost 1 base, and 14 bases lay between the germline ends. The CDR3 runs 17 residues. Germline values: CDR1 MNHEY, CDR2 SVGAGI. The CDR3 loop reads CASSYRQRGLNTGELFF. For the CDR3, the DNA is TGTGCCAGCAGTTACCGACAGAGGGGATTGAACACCGGGGAGCTGTTTTTT.

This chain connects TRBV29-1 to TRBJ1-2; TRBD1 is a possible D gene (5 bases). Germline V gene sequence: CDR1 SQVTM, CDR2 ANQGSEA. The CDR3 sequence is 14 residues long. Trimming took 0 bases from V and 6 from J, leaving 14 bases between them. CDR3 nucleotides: TGCAGCGTTGAAGAGCAGCTGGGACTCAATGGCTACACCTTC. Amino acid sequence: CSVEEQLGLNGYTF.

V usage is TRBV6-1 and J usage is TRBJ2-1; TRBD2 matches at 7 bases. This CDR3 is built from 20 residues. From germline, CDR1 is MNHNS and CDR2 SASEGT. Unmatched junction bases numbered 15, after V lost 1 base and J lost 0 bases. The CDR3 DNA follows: TGTGCCAGCAGTGAAGAGAACTGGCGGGAGCTTTTGAGCTCCTACAATGAGCAGTTCTTC. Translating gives CASSEENWRELLSSYNEQFF.

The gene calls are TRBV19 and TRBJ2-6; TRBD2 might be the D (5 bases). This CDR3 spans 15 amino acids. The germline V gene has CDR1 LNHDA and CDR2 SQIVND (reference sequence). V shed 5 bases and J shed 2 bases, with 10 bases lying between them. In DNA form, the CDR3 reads TGTGCCAGTAGTCCCCGGGGAGCTGGGGCCAACGTCCTGACTTTC. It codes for CASSPRGAGANVLTF.

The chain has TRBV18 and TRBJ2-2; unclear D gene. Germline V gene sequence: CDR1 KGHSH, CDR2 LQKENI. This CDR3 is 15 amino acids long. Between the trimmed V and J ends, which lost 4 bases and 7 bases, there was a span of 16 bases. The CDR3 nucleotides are TGTGCCAGCTCACTTTCTGGCCCAACGGGCGGGGAGCTGTTTTTT. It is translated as CASSLSGPTGGELFF.

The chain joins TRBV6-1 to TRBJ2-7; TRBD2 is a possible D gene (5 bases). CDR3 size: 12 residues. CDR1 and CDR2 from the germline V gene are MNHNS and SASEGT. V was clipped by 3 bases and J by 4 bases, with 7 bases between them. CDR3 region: CASSERAYEQYF. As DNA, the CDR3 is TGTGCCAGCAGTGAGAGGGCGTACGAGCAGTACTTC.

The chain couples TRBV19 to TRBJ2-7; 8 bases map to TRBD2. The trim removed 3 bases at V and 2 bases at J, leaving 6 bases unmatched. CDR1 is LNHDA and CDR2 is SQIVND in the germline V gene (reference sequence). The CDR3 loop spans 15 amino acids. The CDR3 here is CASSISGGDPYEQYF. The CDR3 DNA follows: TGTGCCAGTAGTATCTCCGGGGGGGATCCCTACGAGCAGTACTTC.

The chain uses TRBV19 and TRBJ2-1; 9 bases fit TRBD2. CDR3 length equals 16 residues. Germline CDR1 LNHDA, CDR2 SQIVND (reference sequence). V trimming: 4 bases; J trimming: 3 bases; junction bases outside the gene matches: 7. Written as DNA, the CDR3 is TGTGCCAGTAGTAGGGAGGGACTAGCTGGCTACAATGAGCAGTTCTTC. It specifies CASSREGLAGYNEQFF.

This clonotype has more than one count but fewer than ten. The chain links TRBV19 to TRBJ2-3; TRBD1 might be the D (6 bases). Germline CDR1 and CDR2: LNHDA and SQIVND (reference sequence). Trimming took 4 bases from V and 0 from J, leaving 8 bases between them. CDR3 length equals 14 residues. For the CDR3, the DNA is TGTGCCAGTAGTAACGGACAGAGCACAGATACGCAGTATTTT. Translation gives CASSNGQSTDTQYF.

The CDR3 loop reads CASSSRTSAFYKGETQYF. Here the CDR3 DNA reads TGTGCCAGCAGCTCTAGGACTAGCGCATTCTACAAAGGAGAGACCCAGTACTTC. The chain employs TRBV6-2 or TRBV6-3 and TRBJ2-5; 9 nucleotides match TRBD2. The CDR3 is 18 amino acids. Germline V gene sequence: CDR1 MNHEY, CDR2 SVGEGT. Losses at the gene ends were 6 bases for V and 4 bases for J; bases not matched to a gene: 18.

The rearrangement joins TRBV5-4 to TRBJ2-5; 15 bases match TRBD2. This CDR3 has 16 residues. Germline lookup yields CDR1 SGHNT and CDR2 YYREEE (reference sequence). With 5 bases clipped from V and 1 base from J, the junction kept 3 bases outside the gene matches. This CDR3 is CASRRTSGRAQETQYF. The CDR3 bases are TGTGCCAGCAGGAGGACTAGCGGGAGGGCCCAAGAGACCCAGTACTTC.

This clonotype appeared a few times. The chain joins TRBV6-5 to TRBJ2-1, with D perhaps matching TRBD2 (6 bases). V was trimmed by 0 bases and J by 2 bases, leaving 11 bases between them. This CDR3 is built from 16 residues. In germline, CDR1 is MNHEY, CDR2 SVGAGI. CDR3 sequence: CASSYSETRAYNEQFF. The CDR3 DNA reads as TGTGCCAGCAGTTACTCGGAGACTAGGGCCTACAATGAGCAGTTCTTC.

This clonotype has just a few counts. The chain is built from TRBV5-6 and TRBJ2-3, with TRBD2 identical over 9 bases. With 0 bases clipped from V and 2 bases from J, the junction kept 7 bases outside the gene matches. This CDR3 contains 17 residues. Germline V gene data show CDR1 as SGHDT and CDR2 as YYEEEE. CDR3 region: CASSLVLAGALTDTQYF. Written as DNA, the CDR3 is TGTGCCAGCAGCTTGGTACTAGCGGGTGCCCTCACAGATACGCAGTATTTT.

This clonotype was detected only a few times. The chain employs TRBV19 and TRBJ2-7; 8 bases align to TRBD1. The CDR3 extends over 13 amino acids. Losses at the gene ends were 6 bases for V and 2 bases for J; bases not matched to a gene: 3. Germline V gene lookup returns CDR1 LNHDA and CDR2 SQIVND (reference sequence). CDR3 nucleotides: TGTGCCAGTAGGGACAGGGTGACCTACGAGCAGTACTTC. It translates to CASRDRVTYEQYF.

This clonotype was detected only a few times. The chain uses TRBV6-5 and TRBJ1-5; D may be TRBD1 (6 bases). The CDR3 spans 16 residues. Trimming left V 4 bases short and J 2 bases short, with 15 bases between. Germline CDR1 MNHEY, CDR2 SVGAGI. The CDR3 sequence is CASSSDRRGGNQPQHF. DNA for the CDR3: TGTGCCAGCAGTTCAGACCGCAGGGGTGGCAATCAGCCCCAGCATTTT.

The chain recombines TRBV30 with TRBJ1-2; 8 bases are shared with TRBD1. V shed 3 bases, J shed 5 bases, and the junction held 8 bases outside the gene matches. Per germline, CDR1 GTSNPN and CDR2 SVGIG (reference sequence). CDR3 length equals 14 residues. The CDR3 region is CAWRGQGIGYGYTF. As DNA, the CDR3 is TGTGCCTGGAGAGGACAGGGAATAGGGTATGGCTACACCTTC.

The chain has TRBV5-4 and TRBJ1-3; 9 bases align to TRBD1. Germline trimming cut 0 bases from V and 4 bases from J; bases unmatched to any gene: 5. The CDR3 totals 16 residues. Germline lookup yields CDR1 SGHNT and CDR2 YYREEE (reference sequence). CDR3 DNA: TGTGCCAGCAGCTTGGATACAGGGGGCGCCGGAAACACCATATATTTT. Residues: CASSLDTGGAGNTIYF.

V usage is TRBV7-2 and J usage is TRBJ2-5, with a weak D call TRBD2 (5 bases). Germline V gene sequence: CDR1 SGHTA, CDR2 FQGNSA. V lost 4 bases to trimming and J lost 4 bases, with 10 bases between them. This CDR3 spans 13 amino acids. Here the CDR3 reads CASSSTRGETQYF. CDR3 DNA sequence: TGTGCCAGCAGCTCCACCCGGGGAGAGACCCAGTACTTC.

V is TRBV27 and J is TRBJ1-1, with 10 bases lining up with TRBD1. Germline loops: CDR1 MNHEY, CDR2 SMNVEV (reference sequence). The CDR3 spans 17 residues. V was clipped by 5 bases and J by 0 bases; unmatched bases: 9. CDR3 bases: TGTGCCAGCAGTAGACGACAGGGGGCCCTTCTGAACACTGAAGCTTTCTTT. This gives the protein CASSRRQGALLNTEAFF.

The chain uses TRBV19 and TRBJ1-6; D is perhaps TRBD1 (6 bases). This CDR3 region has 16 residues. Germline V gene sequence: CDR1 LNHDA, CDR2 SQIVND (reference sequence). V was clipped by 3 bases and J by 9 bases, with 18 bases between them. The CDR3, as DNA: TGTGCCAGTAGTATCGGGGGGCGCGGGTCCGGTTCACCCCTCCACTTT. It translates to CASSIGGRGSGSPLHF.

The CDR3: CASSTPRDRDPTDTQYF. In DNA, the CDR3 is TGTGCCAGTAGTACCCCCCGGGACAGGGATCCCACAGATACGCAGTATTTT. V usage is TRBV19 and J usage is TRBJ2-3, with 9 bases identical to TRBD1. This CDR3 is 17 amino acids long. Losses at the gene ends were 4 bases for V and 2 bases for J; bases not matched to a gene: 10. CDR1 and CDR2 (germline): LNHDA, SQIVND (reference sequence).

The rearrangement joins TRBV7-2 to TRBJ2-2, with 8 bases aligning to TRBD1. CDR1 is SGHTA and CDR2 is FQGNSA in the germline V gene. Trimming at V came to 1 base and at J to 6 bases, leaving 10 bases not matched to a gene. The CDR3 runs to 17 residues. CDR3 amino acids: CASSLGPGGAGSGELFF. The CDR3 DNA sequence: TGTGCCAGCAGCTTAGGTCCAGGGGGCGCGGGGTCCGGGGAGCTGTTTTTT. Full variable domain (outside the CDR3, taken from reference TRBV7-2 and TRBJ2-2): GAGVSQSPSNKVTEKGKDVELRCDPISGHTALYWYRQSLGQGLEFLIYFQGNSAPDKSGLPSDRFSAERTGGSVSTLTIQRTQQEDSAVYLCASSLGPGGAGSGELFFGEGSRLTVL.

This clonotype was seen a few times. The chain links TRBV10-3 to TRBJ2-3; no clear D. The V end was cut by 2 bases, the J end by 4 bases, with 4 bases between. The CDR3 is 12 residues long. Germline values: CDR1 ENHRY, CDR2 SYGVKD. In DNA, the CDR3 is TGTGCCATCAGTGAGGGTGCAGATACGCAGTATTTT. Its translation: CAISEGADTQYF.

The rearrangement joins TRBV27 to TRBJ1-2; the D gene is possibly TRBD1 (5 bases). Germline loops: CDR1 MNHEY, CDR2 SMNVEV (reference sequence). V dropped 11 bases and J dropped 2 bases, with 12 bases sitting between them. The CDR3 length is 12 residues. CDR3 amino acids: CASTGGNYGYTF. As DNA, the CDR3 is TGTGCCTCCACGGGGGGAAACTATGGCTACACCTTC.

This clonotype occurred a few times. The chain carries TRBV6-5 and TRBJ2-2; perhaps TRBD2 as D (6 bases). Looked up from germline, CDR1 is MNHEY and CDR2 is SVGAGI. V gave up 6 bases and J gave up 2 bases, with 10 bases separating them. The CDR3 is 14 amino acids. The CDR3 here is CASRRDSNTGELFF. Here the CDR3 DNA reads TGTGCCAGCAGGCGGGACTCAAACACCGGGGAGCTGTTTTTT.

The CDR3 loop is CASSADNRGGAGYTF. For the CDR3, the DNA is TGTGCCAGCAGCGCAGACAACCGCGGGGGAGCCGGCTACACCTTC. The rearrangement links TRBV7-2 to TRBJ1-2; D may be TRBD1 (5 bases). Germline values: CDR1 SGHTA, CDR2 FQGNSA. Trimming pared 5 bases from V and 8 bases from J, leaving 21 bases between. The CDR3 runs to 15 residues.

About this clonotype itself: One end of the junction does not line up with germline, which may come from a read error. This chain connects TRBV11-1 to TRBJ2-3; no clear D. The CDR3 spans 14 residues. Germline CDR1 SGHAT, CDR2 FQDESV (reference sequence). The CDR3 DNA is TGTGCCAGGAGCTACCTTTCGGCCACAGATACGCAGTATTTT. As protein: CARSYLSATDTQYF.

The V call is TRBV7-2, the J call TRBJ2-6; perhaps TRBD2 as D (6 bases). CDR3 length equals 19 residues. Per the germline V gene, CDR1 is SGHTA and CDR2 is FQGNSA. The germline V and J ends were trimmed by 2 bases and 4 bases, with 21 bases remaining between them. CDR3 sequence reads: CASSLNSGTALTGANVLTF. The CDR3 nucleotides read TGTGCCAGCAGCTTAAACTCCGGGACTGCCCTGACGGGGGCCAACGTCCTGACTTTC.

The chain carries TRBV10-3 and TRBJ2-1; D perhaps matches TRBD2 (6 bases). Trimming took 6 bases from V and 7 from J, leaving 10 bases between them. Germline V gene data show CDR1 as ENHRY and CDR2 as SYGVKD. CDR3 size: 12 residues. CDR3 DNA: TGTGCCATCAGGGGACTCGGGAATGAGCAGTTCTTC. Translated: CAIRGLGNEQFF.